This T cell receptor (beta chain) was sequenced for a study of blood T cell repertoires in COVID-19. Turning to the study itself: Sites across the United States, Italy and Spain contributed samples from acute and convalescent COVID-19.

Sequencing used immunoSEQ multiplex PCR; TCRdb keeps in-frame clones, though not all of them. Counted here are about 200,000 clones, roughly nine tenths occurring once; the ten biggest clones make up 1.9%. The CDR3 sequence is 14 residues long. Germline CDR1 LGHDT, CDR2 YNNKEL (reference sequence). The germline V and J ends were trimmed by 3 bases and 3 bases, with 12 bases remaining between them. The sequence was collected from a man aged 35 to 55 with active or convalescent COVID-19. The material sequenced was peripheral blood. This chain connects TRBV3-1 (or the pseudogene TRBV3-2) to TRBJ2-7, with a weak D call TRBD1 (5 bases). The CDR3 here is CASSHQGFIYEQYF. DNA of the CDR3: TGTGCCAGCAGCCATCAGGGCTTCATCTACGAGCAGTACTTC.